These T cell receptor beta chains were read from a single sample in a study of blood T cells in healthy people across ages. TCRdb re-analysed the 5' RACE reads in MiXCR, keeping a single row per CDR3 protein. The sample yields about 1.6 million distinct CDR3 sequences, about 32% seen once. The sequenced sample consisted of blood. These receptors all come from a woman aged 25 to 39 in good health. Each CDR3 is given with its conserved first and last residue. Each record gives: clone size, D gene, J gene, V gene, CDR3 protein, CDR3 DNA. The D gene is left open where the match is weak. Part of the rows lack a size; the others show once, few, many or a class for expanded clones.

size: -; D: -; J: TRBJ1-3; V: TRBV7-8; CDR3: CASSRTSSGNTIYF; DNA: TGTGCCAGCAGCCGGACAAGCTCTGGAAACACCATATATTTT
size: -; D: TRBD2; J: TRBJ2-7; V: TRBV18; CDR3: CASSLAGGETEQYF; DNA: TGTGCCAGCTCCTTAGCGGGAGGAGAGACCGAGCAGTACTTC
size: -; D: TRBD2; J: TRBJ2-1; V: TRBV13; CDR3: CAGSPRLAGYNEQFF; DNA: TGTGCCGGCAGCCCTCGACTAGCGGGGTACAATGAGCAGTTCTTC
size: few; D: -; J: TRBJ1-1; V: TRBV6-1; CDR3: CASSEQGLHTEAFF; DNA: TGTGCCAGCAGTGAACAGGGGCTACACACTGAAGCTTTCTTT
size: few; D: -; J: TRBJ2-1; V: TRBV9; CDR3: CASSVEGAYNEQFF; DNA: TGTGCCAGCAGCGTGGAAGGGGCCTACAATGAGCAGTTCTTC
size: many; D: -; J: TRBJ2-7; V: TRBV4-1; CDR3: CASSQDWGFTSLEQYF; DNA: TGCGCCAGCAGCCAAGATTGGGGCTTCACGTCCCTCGAGCAGTACTTC
size: few; D: TRBD2; J: TRBJ2-5; V: TRBV3-1; CDR3: CASSQGRGFQETQYF; DNA: TGTGCCAGTAGCCAAGGGCGGGGGTTCCAAGAGACCCAGTACTTC
size: few; D: -; J: TRBJ1-5; V: TRBV7-2; CDR3: CASSTRTVQPQHF; DNA: TGTGCCAGCAGCACCCGGACAGTACAGCCCCAGCATTTT
size: -; D: TRBD1; J: TRBJ1-2; V: TRBV5-1; CDR3: CASSLDRDSNYGYTF; DNA: TGCGCCAGCAGCTTGGACCGGGACAGTAACTATGGCTACACCTTC
size: few; D: TRBD2; J: TRBJ2-5; V: TRBV20-1; CDR3: CSGTRTSGEETQYF; DNA: TGCAGTGGGACACGGACTAGCGGAGAAGAGACCCAGTACTTC
size: -; D: -; J: TRBJ1-1; V: TRBV5-6; CDR3: CTSSPGQRSTEAFF; DNA: TGTACCAGCAGCCCCGGACAGCGAAGCACTGAAGCTTTCTTT
size: -; D: -; J: TRBJ2-1; V: TRBV29-1; CDR3: CSVAQNNYNEQFF; DNA: TGCAGCGTTGCACAGAACAACTACAATGAGCAGTTCTTC
size: -; D: TRBD2; J: TRBJ2-5; V: TRBV20-1; CDR3: CSATPSGGPREQYF; DNA: TGCAGTGCTACCCCTAGCGGGGGTCCACGGGAGCAGTACTTC
size: -; D: TRBD1; J: TRBJ1-2; V: TRBV27; CDR3: CAGSSGTGGGYTF; DNA: TGTGCCGGCAGTTCCGGGACAGGGGGTGGCTACACCTTC
size: -; D: -; J: TRBJ1-2; V: TRBV30; CDR3: CASRVIGGHGYGYTF; DNA: TGTGCCTCACGCGTCATCGGAGGGCATGGCTATGGCTACACCTTC
size: few; D: TRBD1; J: TRBJ2-7; V: TRBV7-9; CDR3: CASSVAPGTGGTYEQYF; DNA: TGTGCCAGCAGCGTAGCTCCCGGGACAGGGGGAACCTACGAGCAGTACTTC
size: few; D: -; J: TRBJ2-7; V: TRBV28; CDR3: CASRLYRSSYEQYF; DNA: TGTGCCAGCAGGTTATACAGGAGCTCCTACGAGCAGTACTTC
size: -; D: TRBD1; J: TRBJ2-7; V: TRBV6-1; CDR3: CASSEAGTGTYEQYF; DNA: TGTGCCAGCAGTGAAGCTGGGACAGGGACCTACGAGCAGTACTTC
size: -; D: TRBD1; J: TRBJ2-5; V: TRBV6-6; CDR3: CASSREGRGRKETQYF; DNA: TGTGCCAGCAGCCGTGAGGGAAGGGGGCGCAAGGAGACCCAGTACTTC
size: -; D: TRBD2; J: TRBJ2-1; V: TRBV20-1; CDR3: CSARDLGGRDNEQFF; DNA: TGCAGTGCTAGAGACCTTGGCGGGAGGGACAATGAGCAGTTCTTC